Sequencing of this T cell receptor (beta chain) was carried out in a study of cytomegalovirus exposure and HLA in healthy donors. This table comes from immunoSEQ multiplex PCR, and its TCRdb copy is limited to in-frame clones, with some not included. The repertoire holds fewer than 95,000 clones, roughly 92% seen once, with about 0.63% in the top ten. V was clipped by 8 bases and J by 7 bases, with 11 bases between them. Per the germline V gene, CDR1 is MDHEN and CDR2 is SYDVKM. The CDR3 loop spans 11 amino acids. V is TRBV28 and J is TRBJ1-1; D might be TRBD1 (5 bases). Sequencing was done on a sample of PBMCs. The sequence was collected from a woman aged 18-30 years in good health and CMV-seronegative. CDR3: CASGWGLEAFF. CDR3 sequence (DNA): TGTGCCAGCGGGTGGGGCCTTGAAGCTTTCTTT.